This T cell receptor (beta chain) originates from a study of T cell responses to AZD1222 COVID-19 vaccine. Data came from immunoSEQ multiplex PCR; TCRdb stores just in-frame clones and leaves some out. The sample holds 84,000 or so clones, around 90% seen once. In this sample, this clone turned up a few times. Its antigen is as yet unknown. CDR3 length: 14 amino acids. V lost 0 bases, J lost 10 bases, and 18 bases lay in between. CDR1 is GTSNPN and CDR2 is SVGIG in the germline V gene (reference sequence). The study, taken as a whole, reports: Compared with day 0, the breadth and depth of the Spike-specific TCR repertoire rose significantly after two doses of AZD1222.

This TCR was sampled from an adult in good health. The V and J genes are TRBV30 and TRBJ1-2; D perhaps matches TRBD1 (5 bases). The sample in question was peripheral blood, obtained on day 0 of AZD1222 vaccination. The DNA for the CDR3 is TGTGCCTGGAGTGTGTATCGGGGTAGTGGGGCCTACACCTTC. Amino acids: CAWSVYRGSGAYTF.